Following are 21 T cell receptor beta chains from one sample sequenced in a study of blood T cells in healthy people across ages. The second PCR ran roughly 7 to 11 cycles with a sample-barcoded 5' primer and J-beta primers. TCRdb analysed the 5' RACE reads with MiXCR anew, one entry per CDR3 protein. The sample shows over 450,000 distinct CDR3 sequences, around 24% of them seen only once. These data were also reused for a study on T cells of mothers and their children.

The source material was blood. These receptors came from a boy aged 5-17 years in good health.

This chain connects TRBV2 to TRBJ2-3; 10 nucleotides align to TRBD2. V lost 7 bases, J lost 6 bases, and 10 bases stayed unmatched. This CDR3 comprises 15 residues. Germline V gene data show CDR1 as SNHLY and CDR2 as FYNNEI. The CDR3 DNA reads TGTGCCAGCACTCCGGGACTAGCGCCTAGCGATACGCAGTATTTT. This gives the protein CASTPGLAPSDTQYF.

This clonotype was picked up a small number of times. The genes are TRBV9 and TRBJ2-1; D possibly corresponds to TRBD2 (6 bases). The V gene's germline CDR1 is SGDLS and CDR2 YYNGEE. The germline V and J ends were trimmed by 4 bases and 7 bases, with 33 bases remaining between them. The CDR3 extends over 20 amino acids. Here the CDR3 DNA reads TGTGCCAGCAGCCCCAACAGACTAGTCTTAAGTTTCGAAGGCCAAAATGAGCAGTTCTTC. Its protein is CASSPNRLVLSFEGQNEQFF.

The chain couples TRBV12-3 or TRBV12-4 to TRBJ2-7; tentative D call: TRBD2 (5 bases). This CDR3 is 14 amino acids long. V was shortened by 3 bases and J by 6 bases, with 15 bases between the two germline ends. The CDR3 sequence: CASSFNSLAGEQYF. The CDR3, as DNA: TGTGCCAGCAGTTTCAACTCCCTAGCCGGCGAGCAGTACTTC.

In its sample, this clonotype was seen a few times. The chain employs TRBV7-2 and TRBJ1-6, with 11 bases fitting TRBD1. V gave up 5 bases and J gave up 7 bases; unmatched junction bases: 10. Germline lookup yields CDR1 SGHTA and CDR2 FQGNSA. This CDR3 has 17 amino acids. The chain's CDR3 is CASSLPDRGPLNSPLHF. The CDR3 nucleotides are TGTGCCAGCAGCCTACCGGACAGGGGGCCGTTGAATTCACCCCTCCACTTT.

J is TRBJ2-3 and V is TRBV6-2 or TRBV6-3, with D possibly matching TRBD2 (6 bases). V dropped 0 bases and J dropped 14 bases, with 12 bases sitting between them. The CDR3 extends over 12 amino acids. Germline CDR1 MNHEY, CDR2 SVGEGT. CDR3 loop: CASSYSPTGAYF. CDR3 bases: TGTGCCAGCAGTTACTCCCCCACGGGAGCGTATTTT.

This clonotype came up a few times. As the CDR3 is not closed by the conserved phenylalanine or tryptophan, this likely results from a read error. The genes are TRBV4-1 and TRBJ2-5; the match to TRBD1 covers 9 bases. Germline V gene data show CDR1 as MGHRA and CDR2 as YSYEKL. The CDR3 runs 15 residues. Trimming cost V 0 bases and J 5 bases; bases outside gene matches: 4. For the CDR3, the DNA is TGCGCCAGCAGCCAAGATGGGACAGGGAGGGAGACCCAGTACCTC. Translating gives CASSQDGTGRETQYL.

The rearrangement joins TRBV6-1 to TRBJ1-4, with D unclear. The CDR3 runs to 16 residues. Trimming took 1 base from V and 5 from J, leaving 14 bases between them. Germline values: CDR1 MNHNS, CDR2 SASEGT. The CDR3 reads CASSEEDLGENEKLFF. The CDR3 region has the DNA TGTGCCAGCAGTGAAGAGGATTTGGGAGAGAATGAAAAACTGTTTTTT.

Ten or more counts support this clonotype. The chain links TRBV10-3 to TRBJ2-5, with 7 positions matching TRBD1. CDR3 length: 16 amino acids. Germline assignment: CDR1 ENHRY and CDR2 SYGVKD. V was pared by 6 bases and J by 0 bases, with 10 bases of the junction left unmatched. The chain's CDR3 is CAISAGLGQYQETQYF. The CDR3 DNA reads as TGTGCCATCAGCGCCGGACTGGGACAGTACCAAGAGACCCAGTACTTC.

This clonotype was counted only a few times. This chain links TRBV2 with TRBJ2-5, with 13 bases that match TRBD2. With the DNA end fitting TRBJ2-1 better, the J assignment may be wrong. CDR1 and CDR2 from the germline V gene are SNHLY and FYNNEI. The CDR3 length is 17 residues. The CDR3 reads CASSKGLAGETGNEQFF. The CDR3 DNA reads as TGTGCCAGCAGCAAAGGACTAGCGGGAGAGACTGGGAATGAGCAGTTCTTC.

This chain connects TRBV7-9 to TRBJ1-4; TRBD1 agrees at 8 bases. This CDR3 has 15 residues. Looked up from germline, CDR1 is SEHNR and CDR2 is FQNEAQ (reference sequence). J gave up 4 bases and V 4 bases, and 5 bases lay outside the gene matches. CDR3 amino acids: CASSYRDRSNEKLFF. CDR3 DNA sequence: TGTGCCAGCAGCTACCGGGACAGGAGTAATGAAAAACTGTTTTTT.

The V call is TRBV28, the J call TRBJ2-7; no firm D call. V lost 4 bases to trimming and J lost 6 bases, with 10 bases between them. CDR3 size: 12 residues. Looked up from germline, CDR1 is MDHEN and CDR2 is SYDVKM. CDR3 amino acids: CASSWGTGEQYF. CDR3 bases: TGTGCCAGCAGTTGGGGTACGGGCGAGCAGTACTTC.

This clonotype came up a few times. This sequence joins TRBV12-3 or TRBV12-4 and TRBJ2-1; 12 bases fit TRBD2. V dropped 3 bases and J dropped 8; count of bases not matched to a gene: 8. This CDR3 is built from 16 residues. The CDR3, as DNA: TGTGCCAGCAGTTTCAGTCCTAGCGGGAGGGCCCATGAGCAGTTCTTC. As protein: CASSFSPSGRAHEQFF.

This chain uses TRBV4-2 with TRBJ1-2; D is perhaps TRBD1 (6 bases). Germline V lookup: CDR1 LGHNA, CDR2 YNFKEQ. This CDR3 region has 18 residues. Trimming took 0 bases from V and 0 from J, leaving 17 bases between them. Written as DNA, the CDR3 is TGTGCCAGCAGCCAAGATATAGGGCGGGGGCCAGCTAACTATGGCTACACCTTC. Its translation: CASSQDIGRGPANYGYTF.

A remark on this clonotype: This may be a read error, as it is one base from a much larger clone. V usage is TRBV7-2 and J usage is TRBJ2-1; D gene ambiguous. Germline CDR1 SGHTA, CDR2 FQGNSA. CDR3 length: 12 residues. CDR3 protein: CASRIPHDVSVF. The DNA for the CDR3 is TGTGCCAGCAGAATCCCTCACGATGTCTCTGTCTTC.

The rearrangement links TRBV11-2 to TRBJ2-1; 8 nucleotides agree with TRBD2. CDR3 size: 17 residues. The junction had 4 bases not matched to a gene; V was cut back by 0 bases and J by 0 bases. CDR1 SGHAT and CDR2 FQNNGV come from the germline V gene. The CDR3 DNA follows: TGTGCCAGCAGCTTAGAGATAGCGGGGCCCTCCTACAATGAGCAGTTCTTC. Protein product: CASSLEIAGPSYNEQFF.

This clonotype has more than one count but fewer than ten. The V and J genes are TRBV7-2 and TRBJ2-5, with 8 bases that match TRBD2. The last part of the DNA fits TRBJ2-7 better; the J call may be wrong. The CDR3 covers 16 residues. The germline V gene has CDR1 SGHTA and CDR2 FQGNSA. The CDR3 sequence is CASSPGGGLDVYEQYF. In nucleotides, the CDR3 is TGTGCCAGCAGCCCCGGGGGGGGACTAGACGTCTACGAGCAGTACTTC.

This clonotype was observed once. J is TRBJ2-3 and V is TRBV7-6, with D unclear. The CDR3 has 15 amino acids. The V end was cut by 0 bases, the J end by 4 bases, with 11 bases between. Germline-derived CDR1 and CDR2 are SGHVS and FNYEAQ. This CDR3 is CASSLAPSRPDTQYF. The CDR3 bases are TGTGCCAGCAGCTTAGCGCCTAGTAGACCAGATACGCAGTATTTT.

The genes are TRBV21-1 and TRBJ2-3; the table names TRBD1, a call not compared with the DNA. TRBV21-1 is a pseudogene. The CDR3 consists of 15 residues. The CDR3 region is CASSKGQAITDTQYF. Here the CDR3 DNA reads TGTGCCAGCAGCAAGGGACAGGCGATCACAGATACGCAGTATTTT.

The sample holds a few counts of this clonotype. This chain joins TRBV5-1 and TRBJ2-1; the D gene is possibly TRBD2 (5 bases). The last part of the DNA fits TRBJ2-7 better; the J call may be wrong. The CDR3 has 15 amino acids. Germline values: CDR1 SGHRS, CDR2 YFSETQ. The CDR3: CASSLGWESSYEQYF. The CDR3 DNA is TGCGCCAGCAGCTTGGGGTGGGAGAGCTCCTACGAGCAGTACTTC.

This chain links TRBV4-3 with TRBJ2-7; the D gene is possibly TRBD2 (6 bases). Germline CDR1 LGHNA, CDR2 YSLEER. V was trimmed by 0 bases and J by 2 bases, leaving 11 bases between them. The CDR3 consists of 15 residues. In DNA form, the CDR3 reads TGCGCCAGCAGCCAAGAGATTGGAGGGGCCTACGAGCAGTACTTC. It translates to CASSQEIGGAYEQYF.

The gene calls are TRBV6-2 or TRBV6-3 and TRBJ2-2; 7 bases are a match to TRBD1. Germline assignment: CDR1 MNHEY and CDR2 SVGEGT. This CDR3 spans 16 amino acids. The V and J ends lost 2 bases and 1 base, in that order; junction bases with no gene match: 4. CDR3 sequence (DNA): TGTGCCAGCAGTTACACGACAGGGAGGAACACCGGGGAGCTGTTTTTT. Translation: CASSYTTGRNTGELFF.